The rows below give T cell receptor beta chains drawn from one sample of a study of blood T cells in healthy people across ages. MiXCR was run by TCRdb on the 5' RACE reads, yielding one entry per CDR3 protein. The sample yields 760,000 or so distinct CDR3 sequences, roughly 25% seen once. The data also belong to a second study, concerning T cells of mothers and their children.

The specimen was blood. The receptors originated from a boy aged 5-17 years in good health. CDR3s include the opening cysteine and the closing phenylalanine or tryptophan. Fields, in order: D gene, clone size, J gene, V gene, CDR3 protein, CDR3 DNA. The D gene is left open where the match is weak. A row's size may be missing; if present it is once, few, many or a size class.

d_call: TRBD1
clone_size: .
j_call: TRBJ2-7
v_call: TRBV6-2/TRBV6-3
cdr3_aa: CASSYAGQGAFVYEQYF
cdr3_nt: TGTGCCAGCAGTTACGCAGGACAGGGGGCGTTCGTGTACGAGCAGTACTTC

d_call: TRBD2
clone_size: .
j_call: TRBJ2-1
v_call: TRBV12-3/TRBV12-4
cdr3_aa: CASSSRVRETSYNEQFF
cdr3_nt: TGTGCCAGCAGTTCCCGGGTGCGGGAGACATCCTACAATGAGCAGTTCTTC

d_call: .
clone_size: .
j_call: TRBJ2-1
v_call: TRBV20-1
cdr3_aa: CSALDSGYSNEQFF
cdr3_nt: TGCAGTGCTTTGGACTCCGGCTATAGCAATGAGCAGTTCTTC

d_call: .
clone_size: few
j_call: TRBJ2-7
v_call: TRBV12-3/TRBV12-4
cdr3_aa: CASSLAVLQGEWYEQYF
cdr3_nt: TGTGCCAGCAGTTTAGCAGTCCTGCAGGGCGAATGGTACGAGCAGTACTTC

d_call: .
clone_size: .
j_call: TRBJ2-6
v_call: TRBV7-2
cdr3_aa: CASSPAFGANVLTF
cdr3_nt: TGTGCCAGCAGCCCCGCCTTTGGGGCCAACGTCCTGACTTTC

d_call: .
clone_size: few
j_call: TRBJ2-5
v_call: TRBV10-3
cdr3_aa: CAISDYNQETQYF
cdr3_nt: TGTGCCATCAGTGATTACAATCAAGAGACCCAGTACTTC

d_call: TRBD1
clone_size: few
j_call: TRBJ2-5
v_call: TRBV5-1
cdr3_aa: CASSRRTGQETQYF
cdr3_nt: TGCGCCAGCAGCCGCAGGACAGGGCAAGAGACCCAGTACTTC

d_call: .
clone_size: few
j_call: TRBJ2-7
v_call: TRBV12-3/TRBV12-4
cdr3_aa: CASSFGLPYEQYF
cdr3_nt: TGTGCCAGCAGTTTTGGGCTACCATACGAGCAGTACTTC

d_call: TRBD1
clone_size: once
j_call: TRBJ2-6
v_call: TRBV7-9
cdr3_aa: CASRGSEQGASGANVLTF
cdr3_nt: TGTGCCAGCAGAGGCTCAGAGCAGGGGGCGTCTGGGGCCAACGTCCTGACTTTC

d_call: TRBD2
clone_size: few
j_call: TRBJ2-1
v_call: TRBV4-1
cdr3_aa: CASRGWGLWRKNSSSYNEQFF
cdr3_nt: TGCGCCAGCAGGGGTTGGGGACTATGGCGGAAAAACAGTAGCTCCTACAATGAGCAGTTCTTC

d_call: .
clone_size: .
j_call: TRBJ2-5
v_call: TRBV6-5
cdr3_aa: CASSGPGTESQYF
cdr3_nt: TGTGCCAGCAGTGGCCCGGGCACAGAGTCCCAGTACTTC

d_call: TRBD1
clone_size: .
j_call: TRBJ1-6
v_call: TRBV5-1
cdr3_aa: CASSLDGTGASPLHF
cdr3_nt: TGCGCCAGCAGCTTGGATGGGACAGGGGCTTCACCCCTCCACTTT

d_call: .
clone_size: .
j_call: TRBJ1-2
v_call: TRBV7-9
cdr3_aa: CASSLTIMEGLNYGYTF
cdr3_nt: TGTGCCAGCAGCTTAACTATAATGGAGGGCCTTAACTATGGCTACACCTTC

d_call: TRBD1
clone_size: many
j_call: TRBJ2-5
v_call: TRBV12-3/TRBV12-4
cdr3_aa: CASSLQGETQYF
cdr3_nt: TGTGCCAGCAGCCTACAGGGGGAGACCCAGTACTTC

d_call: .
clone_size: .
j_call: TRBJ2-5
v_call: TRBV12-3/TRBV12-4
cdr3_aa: CASSDKRWPERETQYF
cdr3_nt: TGTGCCAGCAGTGACAAGAGGTGGCCTGAACGGGAGACCCAGTACTTC

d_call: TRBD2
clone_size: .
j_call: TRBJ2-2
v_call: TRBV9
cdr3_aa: CASSVGTSGNTGELFF
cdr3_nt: TGTGCCAGCAGCGTAGGGACTAGCGGGAACACCGGGGAGCTGTTTTTT

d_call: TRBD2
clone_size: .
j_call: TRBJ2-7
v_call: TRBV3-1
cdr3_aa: CAGSQTSGVYEQYF
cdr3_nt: TGTGCCGGCAGCCAGACTAGCGGGGTCTACGAGCAGTACTTC

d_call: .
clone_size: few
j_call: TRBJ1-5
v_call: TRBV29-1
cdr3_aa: CSVSRGLNQPQHF
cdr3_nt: TGCAGCGTTTCGAGGGGTCTTAATCAGCCCCAGCATTTT

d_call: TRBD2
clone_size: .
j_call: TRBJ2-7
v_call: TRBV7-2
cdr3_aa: CASSPSGGPAYEQYF
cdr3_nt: TGTGCCAGCAGCCCTAGCGGGGGCCCTGCCTACGAGCAGTACTTC

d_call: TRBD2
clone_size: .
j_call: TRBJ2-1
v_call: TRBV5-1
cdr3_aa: CASSWGTSGGPPSYNEQFF
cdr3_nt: TGCGCCAGCAGCTGGGGGACTAGCGGGGGCCCACCTTCGTACAATGAGCAGTTCTTC

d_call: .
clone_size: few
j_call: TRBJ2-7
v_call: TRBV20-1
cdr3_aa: CSAKLVFGDEQYF
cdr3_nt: TGCAGTGCCAAACTAGTTTTTGGGGACGAGCAGTACTTC

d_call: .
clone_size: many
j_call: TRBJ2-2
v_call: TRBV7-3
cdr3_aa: CASSFGVEAGELFF
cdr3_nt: TGTGCCAGCAGCTTTGGAGTAGAGGCCGGGGAGCTGTTTTTT

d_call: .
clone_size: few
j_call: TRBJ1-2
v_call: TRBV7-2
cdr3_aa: CASSLASYGYTF
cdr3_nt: TGTGCCAGCAGCTTAGCGAGCTATGGCTACACCTTC

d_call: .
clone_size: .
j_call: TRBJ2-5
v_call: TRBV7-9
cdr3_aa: CASSRGNQETQYF
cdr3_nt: TGTGCCAGCAGCCGGGGGAACCAAGAGACCCAGTACTTC

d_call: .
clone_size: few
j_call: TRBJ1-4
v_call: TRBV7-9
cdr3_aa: CASSLGGLNEKLFF
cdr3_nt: TGTGCCAGCAGCTTAGGCGGACTGAATGAAAAACTGTTTTTT

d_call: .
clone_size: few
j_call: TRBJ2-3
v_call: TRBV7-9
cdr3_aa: CASRAAGYETDTQYF
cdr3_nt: TGTGCCAGCAGGGCGGCAGGGTACGAAACAGATACGCAGTATTTT

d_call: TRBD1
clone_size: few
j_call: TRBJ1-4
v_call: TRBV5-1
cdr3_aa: CASSMTDRVVEKLFF
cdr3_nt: TGCGCCAGCAGCATGACTGACAGGGTGGTGGAAAAACTGTTTTTT

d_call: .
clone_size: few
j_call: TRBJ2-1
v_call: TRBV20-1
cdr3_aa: CSAHDRASSYNEQFF
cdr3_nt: TGTAGTGCCCATGACCGGGCGAGCTCCTACAATGAGCAGTTCTTC

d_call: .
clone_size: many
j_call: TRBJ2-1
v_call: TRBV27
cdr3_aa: CASSLSSGSNEQFF
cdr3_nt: TGTGCCAGCAGTTTATCGTCCGGGAGCAATGAGCAGTTCTTC